This TCR beta chain is drawn from a study of CD8 T cell repertoires and HIV-1 epitope variants. Overall study context: Separate wells received one of Twenty-five Gag or Nef variant peptides. 1M T cells were kept uncultured as a baseline.

About this clone: No antigen is known for it.

V lost 7 bases and J 6 bases, leaving 16 bases between the germline ends. CDR1 SGHRS and CDR2 YFSETQ come from the germline V gene. The CDR3 totals 14 residues. The method was immunoSEQ multiplex PCR; TCRdb's version includes in-frame clones alone and lacks a portion of them. The sample carries thousands of clones, around 62% recorded once. The chain is built from TRBV5-1 and TRBJ2-2, with D perhaps matching TRBD1 or TRBD2 (6 bases each). The source of this sequence is a male donor with HIV. The specimen was cultured CD8+ T cells derived from PBMCs. The CDR3 spells CASGWGRDPGELFF. DNA for the CDR3: TGCGCCAGCGGCTGGGGGCGGGACCCCGGGGAGCTGTTTTTT.